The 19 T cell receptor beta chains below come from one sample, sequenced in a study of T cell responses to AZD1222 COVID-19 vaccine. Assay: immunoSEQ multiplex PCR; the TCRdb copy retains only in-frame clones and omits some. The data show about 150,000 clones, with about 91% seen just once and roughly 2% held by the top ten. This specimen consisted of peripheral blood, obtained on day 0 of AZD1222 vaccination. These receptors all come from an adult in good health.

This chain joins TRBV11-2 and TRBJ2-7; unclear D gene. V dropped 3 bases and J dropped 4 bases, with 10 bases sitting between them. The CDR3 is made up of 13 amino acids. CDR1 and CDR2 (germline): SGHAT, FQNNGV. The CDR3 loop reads CASSFGFRYEQYF. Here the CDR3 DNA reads TGTGCCAGCAGCTTTGGGTTTCGGTACGAGCAGTACTTC.

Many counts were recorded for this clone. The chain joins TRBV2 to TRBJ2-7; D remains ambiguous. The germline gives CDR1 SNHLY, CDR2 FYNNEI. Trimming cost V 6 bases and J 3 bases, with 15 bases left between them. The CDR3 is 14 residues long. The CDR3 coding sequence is TGTGCCAGCAGCCGCCCTGGGGATAGCTACGAGCAGTACTTC. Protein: CASSRPGDSYEQYF.

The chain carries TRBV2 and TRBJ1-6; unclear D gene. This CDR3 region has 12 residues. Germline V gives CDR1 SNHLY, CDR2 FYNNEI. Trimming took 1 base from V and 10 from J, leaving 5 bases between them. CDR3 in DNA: TGTGCCAGCAGTGAAGGCCGCTCACCCCTCCACTTT. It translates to CASSEGRSPLHF.

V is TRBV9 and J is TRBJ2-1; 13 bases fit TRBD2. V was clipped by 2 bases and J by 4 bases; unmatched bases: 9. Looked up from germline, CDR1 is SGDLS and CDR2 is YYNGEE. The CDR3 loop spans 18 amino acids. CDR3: CASSVGLAGEVGYNEQFF. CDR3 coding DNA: TGTGCCAGCAGCGTCGGACTAGCGGGAGAAGTAGGGTACAATGAGCAGTTCTTC. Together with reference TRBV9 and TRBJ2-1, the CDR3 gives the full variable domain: DSGVTQTPKHLITATGQRVTLRCSPRSGDLSVYWYQQSLDQGLQFLIQYYNGEERAKGNILERFSAQQFPDLHSELNLSSLELGDSALYFCASSVGLAGEVGYNEQFFGPGTRLTVL.

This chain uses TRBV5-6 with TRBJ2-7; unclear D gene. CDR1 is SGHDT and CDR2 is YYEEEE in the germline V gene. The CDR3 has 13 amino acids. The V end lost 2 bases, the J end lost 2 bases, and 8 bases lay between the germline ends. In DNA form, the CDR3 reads TGTGCCAGCAGCTTCTTCACCACCTACGAGCAGTACTTC. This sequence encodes CASSFFTTYEQYF.

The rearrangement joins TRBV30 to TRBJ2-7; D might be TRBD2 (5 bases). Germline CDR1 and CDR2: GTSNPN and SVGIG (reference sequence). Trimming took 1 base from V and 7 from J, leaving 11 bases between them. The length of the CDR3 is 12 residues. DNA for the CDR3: TGTGCCTGGAGTGATTTCACGGGGGAGCAGTACTTC. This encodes CAWSDFTGEQYF.

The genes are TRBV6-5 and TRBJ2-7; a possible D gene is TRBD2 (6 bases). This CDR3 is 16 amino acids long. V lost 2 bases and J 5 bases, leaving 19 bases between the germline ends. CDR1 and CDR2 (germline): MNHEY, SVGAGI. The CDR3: CASSYELSSGPDEQYF. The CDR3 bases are TGTGCCAGCAGTTACGAGCTGAGTAGCGGTCCGGACGAGCAGTACTTC.

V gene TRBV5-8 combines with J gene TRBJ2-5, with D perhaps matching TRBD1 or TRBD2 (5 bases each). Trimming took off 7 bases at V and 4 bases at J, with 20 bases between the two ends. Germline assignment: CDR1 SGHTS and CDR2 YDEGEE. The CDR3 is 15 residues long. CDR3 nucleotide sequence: TGTGCCAGCGCTCCAGAGGGGCTCCCGTCAGAGACCCAGTACTTC. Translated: CASAPEGLPSETQYF.

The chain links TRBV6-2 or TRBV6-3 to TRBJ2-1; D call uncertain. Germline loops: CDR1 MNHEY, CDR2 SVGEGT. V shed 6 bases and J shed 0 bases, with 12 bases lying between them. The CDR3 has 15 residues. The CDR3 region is CASSLDLGSYNEQFF. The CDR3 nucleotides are TGTGCCAGCAGCCTCGACCTGGGCTCCTACAATGAGCAGTTCTTC.

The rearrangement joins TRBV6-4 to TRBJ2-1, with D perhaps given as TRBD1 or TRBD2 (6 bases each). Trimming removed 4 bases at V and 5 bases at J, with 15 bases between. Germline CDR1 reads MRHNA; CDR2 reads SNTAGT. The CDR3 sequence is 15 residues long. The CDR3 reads CASSGGLGGDNEQFF. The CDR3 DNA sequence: TGTGCCAGCAGTGGGGGGCTAGGAGGGGACAATGAGCAGTTCTTC.

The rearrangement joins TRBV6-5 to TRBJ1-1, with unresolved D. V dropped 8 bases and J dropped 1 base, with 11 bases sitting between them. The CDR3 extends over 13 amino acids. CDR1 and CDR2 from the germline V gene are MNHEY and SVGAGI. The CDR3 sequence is CASSLFRNTEAFF. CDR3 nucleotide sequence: TGTGCCAGCTCCCTCTTCCGGAACACTGAAGCTTTCTTT.

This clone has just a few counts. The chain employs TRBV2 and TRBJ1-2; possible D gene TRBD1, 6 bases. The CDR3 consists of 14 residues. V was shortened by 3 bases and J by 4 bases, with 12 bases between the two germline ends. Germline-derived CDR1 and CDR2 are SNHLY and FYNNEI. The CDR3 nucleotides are TGTGCCAGCAGTGACTTGACAGGCACCTATGGCTACACCTTC. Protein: CASSDLTGTYGYTF.

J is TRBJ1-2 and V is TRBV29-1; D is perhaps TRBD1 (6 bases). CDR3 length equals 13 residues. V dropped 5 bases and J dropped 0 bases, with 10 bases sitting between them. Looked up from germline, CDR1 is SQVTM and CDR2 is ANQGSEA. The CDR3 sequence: CSVRDRTNYGYTF. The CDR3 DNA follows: TGCAGCGTTCGTGACAGGACTAACTATGGCTACACCTTC.

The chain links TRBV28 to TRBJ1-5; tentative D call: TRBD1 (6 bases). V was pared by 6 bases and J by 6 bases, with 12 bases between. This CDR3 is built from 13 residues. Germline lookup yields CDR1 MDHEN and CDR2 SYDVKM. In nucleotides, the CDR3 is TGTGCCAGCAGATCAGGGGTTCCTCAGCCCCAGCATTTT. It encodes CASRSGVPQPQHF.

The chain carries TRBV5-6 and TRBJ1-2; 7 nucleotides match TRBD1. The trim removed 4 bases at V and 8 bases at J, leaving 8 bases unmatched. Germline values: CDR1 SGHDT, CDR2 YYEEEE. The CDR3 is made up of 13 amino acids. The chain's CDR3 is CASSPDREWGYTF. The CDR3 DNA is TGTGCCAGCAGCCCCGACAGGGAATGGGGCTACACCTTC.

The CDR3 here is CASSEPRFRVEETQYF. CDR3 DNA: TGTGCCAGCAGTGAACCCCGGTTCAGGGTCGAAGAGACCCAGTACTTC. The chain combines TRBV6-1 with TRBJ2-5; D is possibly TRBD1 (5 bases). The V end was cut by 2 bases, the J end by 3 bases, with 16 bases between. The CDR3 has 16 residues. Germline lookup yields CDR1 MNHNS and CDR2 SASEGT.

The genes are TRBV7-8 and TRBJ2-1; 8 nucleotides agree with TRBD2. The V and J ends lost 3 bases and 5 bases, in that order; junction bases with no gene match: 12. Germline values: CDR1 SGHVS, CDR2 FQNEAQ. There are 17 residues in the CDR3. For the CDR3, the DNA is TGTGCCAGCAGCTTCCCTCGAAGACTAGCGCCTAACAATGAGCAGTTCTTC. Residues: CASSFPRRLAPNNEQFF.

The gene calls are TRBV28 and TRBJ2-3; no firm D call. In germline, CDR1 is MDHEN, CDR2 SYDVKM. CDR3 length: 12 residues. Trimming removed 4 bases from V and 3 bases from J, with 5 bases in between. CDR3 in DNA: TGTGCCAGCAGTTCCACAACAGATACGCAGTATTTT. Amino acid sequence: CASSSTTDTQYF.

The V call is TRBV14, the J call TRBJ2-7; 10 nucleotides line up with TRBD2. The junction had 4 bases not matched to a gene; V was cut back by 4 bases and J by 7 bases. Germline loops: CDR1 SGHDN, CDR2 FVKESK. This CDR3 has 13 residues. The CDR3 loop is CASSLAGGYEQYF. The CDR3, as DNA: TGTGCCAGCAGCCTAGCGGGAGGTTATGAGCAGTACTTC.